This section outlines one TCR beta chain sequence together with its context. Its cognate antigen is unknown. The data stem from a study of radiotherapy plus CTLA-4 blockade in lung cancer. Study overall: Of all patients, around 19% responded objectively and roughly 31% showed disease control.

Whole-study results and caveats: After treatment with radiotherapy plus ipilimumab, TCR clones that came from the tumor expanded in blood. Response, reportedly, was best predicted by interferon-beta along with early blood T cell clone dynamics.

This table comes from immunoSEQ multiplex PCR, and its TCRdb copy is limited to in-frame clones, with some not included. The sample consists of about 28,000 clones, about 80% of them appearing once. Germline CDR1 is SGHKS and CDR2 is YYEKEE (reference sequence). V gave up 4 bases and J gave up 5 bases; unmatched junction bases: 3. CDR3 length equals 12 residues. Focal radiation plus CTLA-4 blockade with ipilimumab was administered to patients who had chemo-refractory metastatic non-small-cell lung cancer. The sequencing used peripheral blood, collected from a patient treated with radiotherapy plus ipilimumab. This sequence was found in a human donor with non-small cell lung cancer that progressed on radiotherapy plus ipilimumab. The chain recombines TRBV5-5 with TRBJ2-7, with TRBD1 matching over 7 bases. CDR3 sequence reads: CASSPTGNEQYF. The DNA of the CDR3 is TGTGCCAGCAGCCCGACAGGGAACGAGCAGTACTTC.